The 8 T cell receptor beta chains below come from one sample, sequenced in a study of blood T cells in healthy people across ages. A second PCR of about 6 to 12 cycles used a sample-barcoded 5' primer and a J-beta primer mix. MiXCR was run by TCRdb on the 5' RACE reads, yielding one entry per CDR3 protein. The sample holds 650,000 to 1,000,000 distinct CDR3 sequences, 35% to 40% seen once. The sample was blood. The receptors stem from a man in his late teens or twenties in good health.

This clonotype was observed a handful of times. The chain recombines TRBV20-1 with TRBJ1-2; D not certain. CDR3 length: 14 amino acids. V lost 1 base to trimming and J lost 1 base, with 10 bases between them. The germline gives CDR1 DFQATT, CDR2 SNEGSKA (reference sequence). The DNA of the CDR3 is TGCAGTGCTAGAGTGCGAGCAGTTAACTATGGCTACACCTTC. Translated, it gives CSARVRAVNYGYTF.

J is TRBJ1-2 and V is TRBV5-5, with D possibly being TRBD1 (5 bases). CDR1 SGHKS and CDR2 YYEKEE come from the germline V gene (reference sequence). V lost 3 bases and J 4 bases, leaving 16 bases between the germline ends. The CDR3 is 15 residues long. This CDR3 is CASSSKTSGFYGYTF. DNA of the CDR3: TGTGCCAGCAGCTCAAAAACCTCAGGGTTCTATGGCTACACCTTC.

V and J are TRBV12-3 or TRBV12-4 and TRBJ1-2; D may be TRBD1 (6 bases). Trimming cost V 1 base and J 4 bases, with 16 bases left between them. This CDR3 comprises 16 residues. The CDR3 nucleotides read TGTGCCAGCAGTTTAGAGTGGGGGGCGGATTCCTATGGCTACACCTTC. Its protein product is CASSLEWGADSYGYTF.

This clonotype has at least ten counts. The chain employs TRBV10-3 and TRBJ1-5, with a possible D match to TRBD1 (5 bases). Germline CDR1 and CDR2: ENHRY and SYGVKD. There are 14 residues in the CDR3. With 6 bases removed from V and 6 bases from J, the gap between germline ends came to 15 bases. The CDR3 DNA is TGTGCCATCAGGGATGACGGGACGAGTCAGCCCCAGCATTTT. Encoded protein: CAIRDDGTSQPQHF.

This sequence joins TRBV28 and TRBJ2-2; 7 bases are a match to TRBD2. The V gene's germline CDR1 is MDHEN and CDR2 SYDVKM. The J segment lost 6 bases and the V segment lost 11 bases, leaving 15 bases of the junction unmatched. CDR3 length: 15 residues. As DNA, the CDR3 is TGTGCCTGCCGAAGGCGGGGGATGTCGTCCGGGGAGCTGTTTTTT. Its translation is CACRRRGMSSGELFF. Full variable domain (remainder filled in from reference TRBV28 and TRBJ2-2): DVKVTQSSRYLVKRTGEKVFLECVQDMDHENMFWYRQDPGLGLRLIYFSYDVKMKEKGDIPEGYSVSREKKERFSLILESASTNQTSMYLCACRRRGMSSGELFFGEGSRLTVL.

The chain recombines TRBV6-1 with TRBJ2-3; 11 bases fit TRBD2. The CDR3 contains 15 residues. Losses at the gene ends were 6 bases for V and 3 bases for J; bases not matched to a gene: 5. The V gene's germline CDR1 is MNHNS and CDR2 SASEGT. DNA for the CDR3: TGTGCCAGCAGCAAACTAGCGGGAGAGACAGATACGCAGTATTTT. It yields the protein CASSKLAGETDTQYF.

The gene calls are TRBV6-1 and TRBJ1-2; 8 nucleotides line up with TRBD1. With 7 bases clipped from V and 7 bases from J, the junction kept 17 bases outside the gene matches. CDR3 length equals 16 residues. CDR1 and CDR2 (germline): MNHNS, SASEGT. In DNA, the CDR3 is TGTGCCAGCACCCCAGAACCGGACAGGGTCTTTGGTGGCTACACCTTC. This encodes CASTPEPDRVFGGYTF.

The CDR3 here is CASSSGLSWDRENSGANVLTF. The CDR3 nucleotides are TGTGCCAGCAGTTCCGGGCTCTCCTGGGACAGGGAGAACTCTGGGGCCAACGTCCTGACTTTC. The chain employs TRBV6-2 or TRBV6-3 and TRBJ2-6; 9 nucleotides align to TRBD1. The ends lost 4 bases at V and 0 bases at J; junction bases unmatched: 16. The CDR3 has 21 amino acids. CDR1 and CDR2 (germline): MNHEY, SVGEGT.